This TCR beta chain was identified during a study of T cell changes during pregnancy in multiple sclerosis. Germline V CDR1 and CDR2: LNHDA, SQIVND (reference sequence). The ends were cut back, 7 bases at V and 0 bases at J, with 7 bases in the middle. CDR3 length: 13 residues. Data came from immunoSEQ multiplex PCR; TCRdb stores just in-frame clones and leaves some out. The repertoire has about 130,000 clones, around 95% of them found once; the top ten carry roughly 0.44%. The rearrangement uses TRBV19 and TRBJ1-3; D is ambiguous. The sequencing here drew on peripheral blood, taken after pregnancy. This TCR was recovered from a female donor with multiple sclerosis, enrolled in a pregnancy study. DNA of the CDR3: TGTGCCAGTACGTCCGTCTCTGGAAACACCATATATTTT. It encodes CASTSVSGNTIYF.